This is a list of T cell receptor beta chains from one sample in a study of response to subunit inactivated influenza vaccine. TCRdb reprocessed the RT-PCR reads via MiXCR and lists one record per CDR3 protein. The table has about 780,000 distinct CDR3 sequences, less than 20% seen once. Sequencing was performed on PBMCs from blood, taken roughly 5 days after vaccination. Source of these receptors: a man aged 45-65 years who received an inactivated influenza vaccine. Each CDR3 is given with its conserved first and last residue. The D gene is left open where the match is weak. Size is omitted from some rows. Given values are once, few, many or a class for expanded clones.

clone size,D gene,J gene,V gene,CDR3 DNA,CDR3 protein
NA,NA,TRBJ1-4,TRBV4-1,TGCGCCAGCAGCCCGAGCGGGGGAACGTATGAAAAACTGTTTTTT,CASSPSGGTYEKLFF
NA,TRBD1,TRBJ2-2,TRBV20-1,TGCAGTGCCTTCCCGACAGGGTCGCACACCGGGGAGCTGTTTTTT,CSAFPTGSHTGELFF
NA,NA,TRBJ2-5,TRBV12-3/TRBV12-4,TGTGCCAGCAGTTTATACCGGGGAATTCAAGAGACCCAGTACTTC,CASSLYRGIQETQYF
few,NA,TRBJ2-4,TRBV7-2,TGTGCCAGCAGCGCTCCCAGGCGCATTCAGTACTTC,CASSAPRRIQYF
few,TRBD1,TRBJ2-1,TRBV29-1,TGCAGCGCCCACCCTTTCACAGGGGGCCTCGGGGAGCAGTTCTTC,CSAHPFTGGLGEQFF
NA,TRBD2,TRBJ2-7,TRBV6-2/TRBV6-3,TGTGCCAGCAGGCTAGCGGGAGGGGCCGAGCAGTACTTC,CASRLAGGAEQYF
many,TRBD2,TRBJ2-1,TRBV4-1,TGCGCCAGCAGCCCGGAGGGGACTAGCGGGGGGATTAATGAGCAGTTCTTC,CASSPEGTSGGINEQFF
NA,TRBD1,TRBJ2-6,TRBV29-1,TGCAGCGTTGAAGAAGGGGACAGGGGGTACTCTGGGGCCAACGTCCTGACTTTC,CSVEEGDRGYSGANVLTF
few,NA,TRBJ2-7,TRBV28,TGTGCCAGCAGTAGCAGAGTTTTCAACGAGCAGTACTTC,CASSSRVFNEQYF
few,NA,TRBJ2-7,TRBV20-1,TGCAGTGCTACCTCGGGACACGGCAACTACGAGCAGTACTTC,CSATSGHGNYEQYF
medium-sized,NA,TRBJ2-7,TRBV12-3/TRBV12-4,TGTGCCAGCAGTCCTTCACGCAGGGCTATATACGAGCAGTACTTC,CASSPSRRAIYEQYF
few,NA,TRBJ2-3,TRBV5-1,TGCGCCAGCAGCTTGGAACTAGCTGCGGCAGATACGCAGTATTTT,CASSLELAAADTQYF
once,NA,TRBJ2-6,TRBV2,TGTGCCAGCAGTTTACCCCGGGTGGGGGCGGTCTCTGGGGCCAACGTCCTGACTTTC,CASSLPRVGAVSGANVLTF
many,NA,TRBJ1-5,TRBV4-1,TGCGCCAGCAGCCAAGGCACGAACCTATATAGCAATCAGCCCCAGCATTTT,CASSQGTNLYSNQPQHF
few,TRBD2,TRBJ2-1,TRBV20-1,TGCAGTGCTAGAGATCCCATCCGAGCGGGGGTGAACAATGAGCAGTTCTTC,CSARDPIRAGVNNEQFF
NA,TRBD2,TRBJ2-5,TRBV5-1,TGCGCCAGCAGCTTGACTAGCGGGGGGGAAGAGACCCAGTACTTC,CASSLTSGGEETQYF
NA,NA,TRBJ1-2,TRBV6-1,TGTGCCGCTAAAAGGAACGCGGACGCTAACTATGGCTACACCTTC,CAAKRNADANYGYTF
few,TRBD2,TRBJ2-6,TRBV11-2,TGTGCCAGCAGCTTAGTAGGGACTAGCAATTCTGGGGCCAACGTCCTGACTTTC,CASSLVGTSNSGANVLTF